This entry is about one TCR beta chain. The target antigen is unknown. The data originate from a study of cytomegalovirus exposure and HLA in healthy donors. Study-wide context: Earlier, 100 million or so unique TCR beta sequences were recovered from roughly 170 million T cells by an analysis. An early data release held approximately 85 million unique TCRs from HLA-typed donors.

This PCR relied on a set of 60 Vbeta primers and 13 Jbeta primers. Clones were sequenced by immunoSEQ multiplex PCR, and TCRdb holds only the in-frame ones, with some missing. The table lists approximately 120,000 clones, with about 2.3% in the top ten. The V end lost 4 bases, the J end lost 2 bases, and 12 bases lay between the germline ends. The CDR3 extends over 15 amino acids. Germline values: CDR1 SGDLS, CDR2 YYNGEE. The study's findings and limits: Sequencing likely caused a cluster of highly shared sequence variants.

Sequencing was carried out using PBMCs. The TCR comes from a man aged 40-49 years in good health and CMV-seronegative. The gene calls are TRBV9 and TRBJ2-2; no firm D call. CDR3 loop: CASSSNWRNTGELFF. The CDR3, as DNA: TGTGCCAGCAGCTCAAACTGGAGAAACACCGGGGAGCTGTTTTTT. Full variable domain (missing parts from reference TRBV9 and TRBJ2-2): DSGVTQTPKHLITATGQRVTLRCSPRSGDLSVYWYQQSLDQGLQFLIQYYNGEERAKGNILERFSAQQFPDLHSELNLSSLELGDSALYFCASSSNWRNTGELFFGEGSRLTVL.